These T cell receptor beta chains were read from a single sample in a study of shared clonotypes between healthy human individuals. Libraries were prepared by immunoSEQ multiplex PCR; TCRdb keeps only in-frame clonotypes and omits some of them. Counted here are 1.5 million to 2.5 million clones, approximately 94% occurring once; the ten biggest clones make up more than 0.9%. Sequenced: naive CD8+ T cells sorted from blood. The source is a man aged 18 to 29 in good health. Both conserved end residues are part of each CDR3. A D gene is named only where the DNA matches it firmly. Not all rows give a size; the values are once, few, many and, for expanded clones, a class.

V	D	J	size	length	DNA	CDR3
TRBV29-1	.	TRBJ2-7	.	13	TGCAGCGTCTGGGCGGGGTCGACCTACGAGCAGTACTTC	CSVWAGSTYEQYF
TRBV5-1	.	TRBJ1-2	.	12	TGCGCCAGCAGCTTGGGTCTGGAAGGCTACACCTTC	CASSLGLEGYTF
TRBV5-1	.	TRBJ1-1	.	15	TGCGCCAGCAGCTTGGCCGTGGGCCCCTTCGCTGAAGCTTTCTTT	CASSLAVGPFAEAFF
TRBV2	.	TRBJ2-1	.	12	TGTGCCAGCAGCCGCACAAACAATGAGCAGTTCTTC	CASSRTNNEQFF
TRBV7-9	.	TRBJ2-7	.	14	TGTGCCAGCAGCTTAGATCCAGGAACCTACGAGCAGTACTTC	CASSLDPGTYEQYF
TRBV5-4	.	TRBJ2-3	.	16	TGTGCCAGCAGTCGGGACTTCCAAACTAGCACAGATACGCAGTATTTT	CASSRDFQTSTDTQYF
TRBV9	.	TRBJ2-7	.	13	TGTGCCAGCAGCGTAGGAGTCGACTACGAGCAGTACTTC	CASSVGVDYEQYF
TRBV7-9	TRBD2	TRBJ2-1	.	18	TGTGCCAGCAGCCCCCTTATGGGGACTAGCGGGAAGAACAATGAGCAGTTCTTC	CASSPLMGTSGKNNEQFF
TRBV18	.	TRBJ2-3	.	15	TGTGCCAGCTCACCAGATTCTAGCTCCACAGATACGCAGTATTTT	CASSPDSSSTDTQYF
TRBV2	TRBD1	TRBJ2-2	.	15	TGTGCCAGCAGCGGAGGACAGGGCTTCACCGGGGAGCTGTTTTTT	CASSGGQGFTGELFF
TRBV9	TRBD1	TRBJ2-7	.	15	TGTGCCAGCAGCGTAGAACAGGGGGCCTCCTACGAGCAGTACTTC	CASSVEQGASYEQYF
TRBV4-1	.	TRBJ2-3	.	15	TGCGCCAGCAGCCAAGTTCTGGGTAGCACAGATACGCAGTATTTT	CASSQVLGSTDTQYF
TRBV27	.	TRBJ2-2	.	15	TGTGCCAGCAGTCCTCGGACAGACAGCACCGGGGAGCTGTTTTTT	CASSPRTDSTGELFF
TRBV7-9	TRBD1	TRBJ1-4	.	16	TGTGCCAGCAGCGCGGGACAGGGGGGACTTCGTGAAAAACTGTTTTTT	CASSAGQGGLREKLFF
TRBV5-6	.	TRBJ2-1	.	16	TGTGCCAGCAGGCAAGTTCGACAGAATAATCACAATGAGCAGTTCTTC	CASRQVRQNNHNEQFF
TRBV30	.	TRBJ2-7	.	11	TGTGCCTGGAGTTGGGGGAACGAGCAGTACTTC	CAWSWGNEQYF
TRBV29-1	.	TRBJ2-7	.	13	TGCAGCGTTAGCCTATATGCCACCTACGAGCAGTACTTC	CSVSLYATYEQYF
TRBV5-4	.	TRBJ2-5	.	15	TGTGCCAGCAGCTTAGCCTCAGGGTTCGGTGAGACCCAGTACTTC	CASSLASGFGETQYF
TRBV5-5	.	TRBJ2-7	.	14	TGTGCCAGCAGCTTGGCGCCGGACTACTACGAGCAGTACTTC	CASSLAPDYYEQYF
TRBV19	TRBD2	TRBJ2-1	.	15	TGTGCCAGTAGTATTTCTAGCGGGGGGGACGGTGAGCAGTTCTTC	CASSISSGGDGEQFF
TRBV27	.	TRBJ2-1	once	15	TGTGCCAGCAGTTTCTCGGCCGGAGTTGTGGATGAGCAGTTCTTC	CASSFSAGVVDEQFF
TRBV11-2	.	TRBJ2-2	.	12	TGTGCCAGCAGCTTTGGTGGCGGGGAGCTGTTTTTT	CASSFGGGELFF
TRBV2	.	TRBJ2-1	.	16	TGTGCCAGCAGTGAAGATGGGAGAAGGGTGGACAATGAGCAGTTCTTC	CASSEDGRRVDNEQFF
TRBV2	TRBD2	TRBJ2-1	.	17	TGTGCCAGCAGTGAATCCCCTAGCGGGACCCTTGAGGATGAGCAGTTCTTC	CASSESPSGTLEDEQFF
TRBV13	.	TRBJ1-2	once	14	TGTGCCAGCAGCCCCGGGGGGGGACCTTATGGCTACACCTTC	CASSPGGGPYGYTF
TRBV6-5	.	TRBJ1-3	.	15	TGTGCCAGCAGTGACTACCTAAGCTCTGGAAACACCATATATTTT	CASSDYLSSGNTIYF
TRBV4-1	.	TRBJ2-7	.	17	TGCGCCAGCAGCCAAGCGCCCCCGCAGGGAAGCTCCTACGAGCAGTACTTC	CASSQAPPQGSSYEQYF
TRBV30	.	TRBJ2-4	.	14	TGTGCCTGGAGTCCCCCAGGCGGGTTAGGCATTCAGTACTTC	CAWSPPGGLGIQYF
TRBV15	.	TRBJ1-1	once	13	TGTGCCTCCAGGTTTGGAGGGAACACTGAAGCTTTCTTT	CASRFGGNTEAFF
TRBV27	.	TRBJ1-5	.	15	TGTGCCAGCAGTTTATGGAGGGGAAGCAATCAGCCCCAGCATTTT	CASSLWRGSNQPQHF
TRBV7-2	TRBD1	TRBJ1-1	.	17	TGTGCCAGCAGTTCGGTGGCGGGACAGGGCTTTGGCACTGAAGCTTTCTTT	CASSSVAGQGFGTEAFF
TRBV27	.	TRBJ1-1	.	14	TGTGCCAGCAGTTTTACAGGGCGGGGCACTGAAGCTTTCTTT	CASSFTGRGTEAFF
TRBV2	TRBD1	TRBJ1-5	.	14	TGTGCCAGCCAAGACAGGGATTTGAGTCAGCCCCAGCATTTT	CASQDRDLSQPQHF
TRBV5-4	.	TRBJ1-2	.	14	TGTGCCAGCAGCTTGGATGGGGGTAGTGATGGCTACACCTTC	CASSLDGGSDGYTF
TRBV5-6	TRBD1	TRBJ1-2	.	14	TGTGCCAGCAGCCCCGGACAGGGACACTATGGCTACACCTTC	CASSPGQGHYGYTF
TRBV7-9	.	TRBJ1-2	.	15	TGTGCCAGCAGCTTAGGGGCAGGTTTCAACTATGGCTACACCTTC	CASSLGAGFNYGYTF
TRBV27	.	TRBJ2-7	.	14	TGTGCCAGCAGTTCCGGGGGCAGTTCCTACGAGCAGTACTTC	CASSSGGSSYEQYF
TRBV2	.	TRBJ1-1	.	11	TGTGCCAGCGACAGAAACACTGAAGCTTTCTTT	CASDRNTEAFF
TRBV5-6	.	TRBJ1-4	.	19	TGTGCCAGCAGCTTGATCCCGGGCAGTGAAATCACAACTAATGAAAAACTGTTTTTT	CASSLIPGSEITTNEKLFF
TRBV7-9	.	TRBJ2-1	.	14	TGTGCCAGCAGCTTAACCGACCAGGCCAATGAGCAGTTCTTC	CASSLTDQANEQFF
TRBV9	.	TRBJ1-1	.	13	TGTGCCAGCAGCACAACCGGGAACACTGAAGCTTTCTTT	CASSTTGNTEAFF
TRBV25-1	TRBD2	TRBJ2-2	once	14	TGTGCCAGCAGTGGGACTAGCCTGCACGGGGAGCTGTTTTTT	CASSGTSLHGELFF
TRBV19	TRBD1	TRBJ1-1	.	14	TGTGCCAGTAGTTCGGACAGGGTGCACACTGAAGCTTTCTTT	CASSSDRVHTEAFF
TRBV7-6	.	TRBJ2-6	.	18	TGTGCCAGCAGCCCCCTGGAGGGGGCGCCTTCTGGGGCCAACGTCCTGACTTTC	CASSPLEGAPSGANVLTF
TRBV2	.	TRBJ2-5	.	13	TGTGCCAGCACAGGGTGGGAGCAAGAGACCCAGTACTTC	CASTGWEQETQYF
TRBV28	.	TRBJ1-6	.	14	TGTGCCAGCAGTTTGAACCCCTATAATTCACCCCTCCACTTT	CASSLNPYNSPLHF
TRBV6-5	.	TRBJ1-4	.	13	TGTGCCACCATGGCGGGGACTAATGAAAAACTGTTTTTT	CATMAGTNEKLFF
TRBV27	.	TRBJ2-7	.	13	TGTGCCAGCAGTTTTGGGACCGGCTACGAGCAGTACTTC	CASSFGTGYEQYF